A single sample gave rise to the 30 T cell receptor beta chains below, sequenced in a study of technical replicates of blood from several donors. Sequencing was performed with immunoSEQ multiplex PCR; in TCRdb, only in-frame clones are kept and a portion is missing. The sample carries some 80,000 clones, 95% to 97% recorded once. Source material: T cells isolated from PBMCs. The receptors shown here come from a human donor in good health.

This chain uses TRBV30 with TRBJ2-7, with D tentatively TRBD2 (5 bases). Germline-derived CDR1 and CDR2 are GTSNPN and SVGIG (reference sequence). The germline V and J ends were trimmed by 0 bases and 7 bases, with 16 bases remaining between them. This CDR3 comprises 14 residues. For the CDR3, the DNA is TGTGCCTGGAGTGTACTATCCAAATCGGGAGAGCAGTACTTC. It yields the protein CAWSVLSKSGEQYF. Based on the CDR3 plus reference TRBV30 and TRBJ2-7, the full variable domain is SQTIHQWPATLVQPVGSPLSLECTVEGTSNPNLYWYRQAAGRGLQLLFYSVGIGQISSEVPQNLSASRPQDRQFILSSKKLLLSDSGFYLCAWSVLSKSGEQYFGPGTRLTVT.

V gene TRBV19 combines with J gene TRBJ1-1; 7 nucleotides line up with TRBD1. The CDR3 extends over 15 amino acids. Germline-derived CDR1 and CDR2 are LNHDA and SQIVND (reference sequence). Trimming removed 4 bases from V and 1 base from J; junction bases left unmatched: 6. CDR3: CASSTGQDGNTEAFF. The DNA for the CDR3 is TGTGCCAGTAGTACCGGACAGGATGGGAACACTGAAGCTTTCTTT.

The chain is built from TRBV5-1 and TRBJ2-3, with TRBD2 matching over 10 bases. V lost 0 bases to trimming and J lost 2 bases; unmatched junction nucleotides: 15. The CDR3 has 20 residues. From germline, CDR1 is SGHRS and CDR2 YFSETQ. CDR3 in amino acids: CASSLAGKLAGSTYTDTQYF. CDR3 coding DNA: TGCGCCAGCAGCTTGGCGGGAAAACTAGCGGGATCGACATACACAGATACGCAGTATTTT.

V usage is TRBV10-1 and J usage is TRBJ2-3; no clear D gene. This CDR3 has 14 residues. Germline-derived CDR1 and CDR2 are WNHNN and SYGVQD (reference sequence). The ends were cut back, 0 bases at V and 1 base at J, with 5 bases in the middle. DNA for the CDR3: TGCGCCAGCAGTGAGTCGTGGCGCACAGATACGCAGTATTTT. Translating it yields CASSESWRTDTQYF.

The V gene is TRBV2, the J gene TRBJ2-5; 10 bases line up with TRBD2. Losses at the gene ends were 6 bases for V and 6 bases for J; bases not matched to a gene: 7. CDR3 length equals 14 residues. CDR1 and CDR2 from the germline V gene are SNHLY and FYNNEI. The CDR3, as DNA: TGTGCCAGCAGATCGGGGACTAGCGTAAAGACCCAGTACTTC. Translating it yields CASRSGTSVKTQYF. Combining the CDR3 with reference TRBV2 and TRBJ2-5 gives the whole variable domain EPEVTQTPSHQVTQMGQEVILRCVPISNHLYFYWYRQILGQKVEFLVSFYNNEISEKSEIFDDQFSVERPDGSNFTLKIRSTKLEDSAMYFCASRSGTSVKTQYFGPGTRLLVL.

CDR3 nucleotides: TGTGCCAGCAGCTCCCGACAGGTTAATAGCAATCAGCCCCAGCATTTT. It codes for CASSSRQVNSNQPQHF. The genes are TRBV28 and TRBJ1-5, with D perhaps TRBD1 (6 bases). This CDR3 is 16 amino acids long. Germline-derived CDR1 and CDR2 are MDHEN and SYDVKM. Trimming removed 6 bases at V and 0 bases at J, with 15 bases between.

V is TRBV19 and J is TRBJ1-5; D is undetermined. The CDR3 loop spans 15 amino acids. Germline V lookup: CDR1 LNHDA, CDR2 SQIVND (reference sequence). With 5 bases removed from V and 3 bases from J, the gap between germline ends came to 14 bases. The CDR3 DNA reads TGTGCCAGTAGTCGCGGCACGGGGTTCAATCAGCCCCAGCATTTT. Its translation: CASSRGTGFNQPQHF. The whole variable domain, filled in from reference TRBV19 and TRBJ1-5, reads DGGITQSPKYLFRKEGQNVTLSCEQNLNHDAMYWYRQDPGQGLRLIYYSQIVNDFQKGDIAEGYSVSREKKESFPLTVTSAQKNPTAFYLCASSRGTGFNQPQHFGDGTRLSIL.

The chain joins TRBV19 to TRBJ1-1, with TRBD1 identical over 8 bases. With 8 bases clipped from V and 1 base from J, the junction kept 12 bases outside the gene matches. Germline V CDR1 and CDR2: LNHDA, SQIVND (reference sequence). The CDR3 covers 16 residues. This chain's CDR3 is CASSTPHRGANTEAFF. The CDR3 bases are TGTGCCAGTTCAACCCCCCACAGGGGGGCGAACACTGAAGCTTTCTTT. Full variable domain (missing parts from reference TRBV19 and TRBJ1-1): DGGITQSPKYLFRKEGQNVTLSCEQNLNHDAMYWYRQDPGQGLRLIYYSQIVNDFQKGDIAEGYSVSREKKESFPLTVTSAQKNPTAFYLCASSTPHRGANTEAFFGQGTRLTVV.

This clone was observed once. This chain joins TRBV28 and TRBJ2-7; 7 positions agree with TRBD1. The V gene's germline CDR1 is MDHEN and CDR2 SYDVKM. The CDR3 totals 12 residues. The V and J ends lost 7 bases and 7 bases, in that order; junction bases with no gene match: 7. CDR3 sequence reads: CASTSGTVEQYF. In nucleotides, the CDR3 is TGTGCCAGCACCTCAGGGACAGTTGAGCAGTACTTC.

The CDR3 protein is CASSESGGTYEQYF. For the CDR3, the DNA is TGTGCCAGCAGTGAAAGCGGGGGGACCTACGAGCAGTACTTC. V and J are TRBV25-1 and TRBJ2-7; TRBD2 aligns across 9 bases. Per germline, CDR1 MGHDK and CDR2 SYGVNS. With 2 bases clipped from V and 2 bases from J, the junction kept 1 base outside the gene matches. This CDR3 comprises 14 residues.

The chain combines TRBV15 with TRBJ2-5, with 8 bases lining up with TRBD1. Germline-derived CDR1 and CDR2 are LNHNV and YYDKDF (reference sequence). V lost 9 bases and J lost 5; bases outside the gene matches: 8. This CDR3 comprises 13 residues. CDR3 sequence reads: CATETGERETQYF. The CDR3 nucleotides read TGTGCCACGGAGACAGGGGAAAGGGAGACCCAGTACTTC.

The chain has TRBV27 and TRBJ2-5, with 12 nucleotides matching TRBD2. This CDR3 has 17 residues. CDR1 is MNHEY and CDR2 is SMNVEV in the germline V gene (reference sequence). The ends lost 2 bases at V and 1 base at J; junction bases unmatched: 5. The CDR3 nucleotides read TGTGCCAGCAGTTTACTCGGGACTAGCGGGCCCCAAGAGACCCAGTACTTC. As protein: CASSLLGTSGPQETQYF.

The CDR3 reads CASSFSAGEKGQPQHF. CDR3 nucleotide sequence: TGTGCCAGCAGTTTCTCCGCGGGGGAGAAGGGGCAGCCCCAGCATTTT. The rearrangement joins TRBV27 to TRBJ1-5, with a weak D call TRBD1 (5 bases). The CDR3 has 16 residues. Germline CDR1 is MNHEY and CDR2 is SMNVEV (reference sequence). V was clipped by 3 bases and J by 7 bases, with 19 bases between them.

The rearrangement uses TRBV19 and TRBJ2-6; tentatively, D is TRBD1 (6 bases). The V gene's germline CDR1 is LNHDA and CDR2 SQIVND (reference sequence). The CDR3 covers 17 residues. V was trimmed by 3 bases and J by 4 bases, leaving 16 bases between them. The CDR3 loop reads CASSMPSRGPGANVLTF. The CDR3 DNA reads TGTGCCAGTAGTATGCCCTCCAGGGGTCCAGGGGCCAACGTCCTGACTTTC.

The chain recombines TRBV5-1 with TRBJ2-5, with TRBD2 as a possible D gene (6 bases). V dropped 5 bases and J dropped 2 bases, with 16 bases sitting between them. CDR1 is SGHRS and CDR2 is YFSETQ in the germline V gene. The CDR3 consists of 15 residues. This chain's CDR3 is CASRWGDPKQETQYF. CDR3 DNA: TGCGCCAGCAGGTGGGGGGACCCAAAACAAGAGACCCAGTACTTC.

The chain links TRBV7-8 to TRBJ2-1; TRBD2 matches 11 bases. With 5 bases clipped from V and 8 bases from J, the junction kept 5 bases outside the gene matches. The CDR3 has 14 residues. CDR1 and CDR2 from the germline V gene are SGHVS and FQNEAQ. The CDR3 protein is CASSATSGRDEQFF. The CDR3 coding sequence is TGTGCCAGCAGCGCTACTAGCGGGAGAGATGAGCAGTTCTTC.

This rearrangement joins TRBV27 to TRBJ2-5, with 8 bases lining up with TRBD2. From germline, CDR1 is MNHEY and CDR2 SMNVEV (reference sequence). Trimming at V came to 5 bases and at J to 0 bases, leaving 11 bases not matched to a gene. The CDR3 covers 17 residues. Here the CDR3 reads CASSMLPSGWYQETQYF. The DNA for the CDR3 is TGTGCCAGCAGTATGCTCCCTAGCGGGTGGTACCAAGAGACCCAGTACTTC.

This clone was seen a single time. The genes are TRBV29-1 and TRBJ2-1; 16 bases agree with TRBD2. The V gene end was trimmed by 7 bases and the J gene end by 10 bases; junction bases not matched to a gene: 13. CDR3 length: 16 amino acids. CDR1 and CDR2 (germline): SQVTM, ANQGSEA. The CDR3 region is CSAGTSGRALGGEQFF. Here the CDR3 DNA reads TGCAGCGCCGGGACTAGCGGGAGGGCCCTTGGAGGGGAGCAGTTCTTC.

The rearrangement joins TRBV7-3 to TRBJ2-1; maybe TRBD2 (6 bases). The CDR3 length is 14 residues. In germline, CDR1 is SGHTA, CDR2 FQGTGA. V dropped 3 bases and J dropped 5 bases, with 11 bases sitting between them. DNA for the CDR3: TGTGCCAGCAGCTTCGGAGGGATTAACAATGAGCAGTTCTTC. Protein sequence: CASSFGGINNEQFF.

The chain is built from TRBV21-1 and TRBJ2-1; the DNA was not used to check the table's D call, TRBD2. TRBV21-1 is termed a pseudogene. CDR3 size: 12 residues. The CDR3 nucleotides are TGTGCCAGCAGCAAAGTCGTCCATGAGCAGTTCTTC. Its translation is CASSKVVHEQFF.

The chain couples TRBV19 to TRBJ1-1; no clear D gene. The CDR3 is made up of 13 amino acids. Germline loops: CDR1 LNHDA, CDR2 SQIVND (reference sequence). Trimming removed 6 bases at V and 0 bases at J, with 8 bases between. The CDR3: CASSNTVNTEAFF. The CDR3 nucleotides read TGTGCCAGTAGCAATACAGTGAACACTGAAGCTTTCTTT.

This chain uses TRBV7-2 with TRBJ1-1; D remains unclear. Germline CDR1 and CDR2: SGHTA and FQGNSA. The V end lost 4 bases, the J end lost 3 bases, and 12 bases lay between the germline ends. The CDR3 covers 14 residues. CDR3 DNA: TGTGCCAGCAGCTCACAGTTTTCCGACACTGAAGCTTTCTTT. Residues: CASSSQFSDTEAFF.

This chain connects TRBV28 to TRBJ2-6; D not resolved. The CDR3 is 14 amino acids. Trimming took 2 bases from V and 4 from J, leaving 6 bases between them. Germline CDR1 is MDHEN and CDR2 is SYDVKM. The CDR3 region is CASSLLAGANVLTF. The DNA of the CDR3 is TGTGCCAGCAGTTTACTCGCGGGGGCCAACGTCCTGACTTTC.

The DNA for the CDR3 is TGTGCCAGCAGGGTAATGACAGGGTACGAGCAGTACTTC. It translates to CASRVMTGYEQYF. This chain joins TRBV2 and TRBJ2-7; 7 bases fit TRBD1. Germline CDR1 and CDR2: SNHLY and FYNNEI. V shed 6 bases and J 4 bases; nucleotides not matched to a gene: 6. This CDR3 has 13 residues. Using reference TRBV2 and TRBJ2-7 for the parts outside the CDR3, the full variable domain is EPEVTQTPSHQVTQMGQEVILRCVPISNHLYFYWYRQILGQKVEFLVSFYNNEISEKSEIFDDQFSVERPDGSNFTLKIRSTKLEDSAMYFCASRVMTGYEQYFGPGTRLTVT.

The rearrangement joins TRBV11-3 to TRBJ1-2; D unresolved. The ends were cut back, 1 base at V and 8 bases at J, with 8 bases in the middle. The CDR3 has 12 residues. From germline, CDR1 is SGHNT and CDR2 YENEEA. The CDR3 nucleotides read TGTGCCAGCAGCTTAGGTAGCGCGGGCTACACCTTC. Amino acid sequence: CASSLGSAGYTF. Looking up the rest from reference TRBV11-3 and TRBJ1-2 gives the full variable domain: EAGVVQSPRYKIIEKKQPVAFWCNPISGHNTLYWYLQNLGQGPELLIRYENEEAVDDSQLPKDRFSAERLKGVDSTLKIQPAELGDSAVYLCASSLGSAGYTFGSGTRLTVV.

V gene TRBV9 combines with J gene TRBJ2-7; 10 bases agree with TRBD2. CDR1 and CDR2 (germline): SGDLS, YYNGEE. The CDR3 length is 13 residues. V lost 4 bases to trimming and J lost 6 bases; unmatched junction nucleotides: 4. The CDR3 is CASSPLAGAEQYF. CDR3 bases: TGTGCCAGCAGCCCCCTAGCGGGAGCCGAGCAGTACTTC.

The gene calls are TRBV5-1 and TRBJ2-7; maybe TRBD2 (5 bases). The CDR3 spans 16 residues. CDR1 is SGHRS and CDR2 is YFSETQ in the germline V gene. Trimming took 0 bases from V and 3 from J, leaving 16 bases between them. As DNA, the CDR3 is TGCGCCAGCAGCTTGGACCTGGTGACTATAAACTACGAGCAGTACTTC. This gives the protein CASSLDLVTINYEQYF.

The V gene is TRBV7-3, the J gene TRBJ2-3, with 14 bases lining up with TRBD2. Trimming cost V 0 bases and J 4 bases; bases outside gene matches: 12. Germline CDR1 and CDR2: SGHTA and FQGTGA. This CDR3 region has 20 residues. The CDR3 sequence is CASSLTGRGLAGADSDTQYF. Here the CDR3 DNA reads TGTGCCAGCAGCTTAACGGGTAGGGGACTAGCGGGAGCAGATTCAGATACGCAGTATTTT.

J is TRBJ2-3 and V is TRBV7-9, with 7 positions matching TRBD1. This CDR3 contains 15 residues. V lost 5 bases, J lost 9 bases, and 14 bases stayed unmatched. Germline V gene lookup returns CDR1 SEHNR and CDR2 FQNEAQ (reference sequence). The CDR3 coding sequence is TGTGCCAGCAGCCTGGGACAGAGAGCCTCCTTGACGCAGTATTTT. The encoded protein is CASSLGQRASLTQYF.

The V call is TRBV30, the J call TRBJ1-1, with D perhaps matching TRBD1 (6 bases). The germline CDR1 and CDR2 sequences are GTSNPN and SVGIG (reference sequence). Trimming removed 1 base from V and 4 bases from J, with 7 bases in between. The CDR3 is made up of 12 amino acids. The CDR3 DNA sequence: TGTGCCTGGAGTGAAGGGGGCACTGAAGCTTTCTTT. Protein sequence: CAWSEGGTEAFF.